The 15 T cell receptor beta chains given below trace back to one sample, sequenced in a study of blood T cell repertoires in COVID-19. Generated by immunoSEQ multiplex PCR, the TCRdb table keeps only in-frame clones and is missing some. The table lists about 160,000 clones, about nine tenths of them singletons. Sequencing was done on a sample of peripheral blood. The receptor set was obtained from a man aged 25-45 years with COVID-19, enrolled during active disease.

This clone showed up just once. This chain links TRBV19 with TRBJ2-3; TRBD2 agrees at 10 bases. V gave up 7 bases and J gave up 4 bases; unmatched junction bases: 8. This CDR3 has 15 amino acids. Germline V CDR1 and CDR2: LNHDA, SQIVND (reference sequence). DNA of the CDR3: TGTGCCAGTACGAGCGGGGGGGGCCGGCCAGATACGCAGTATTTT. It translates to CASTSGGGRPDTQYF.

The rearrangement uses TRBV6-2 or TRBV6-3 and TRBJ2-2; D is unresolved. The CDR3 loop spans 14 amino acids. Germline V gene sequence: CDR1 MNHEY, CDR2 SVGEGT. V was shortened by 4 bases and J by 2 bases, with 8 bases between the two germline ends. CDR3 amino acids: CASSFLENTGELFF. CDR3 DNA sequence: TGTGCCAGCAGTTTCTTAGAAAACACCGGGGAGCTGTTTTTT.

The rearrangement joins TRBV5-8 to TRBJ1-2; weak D call: TRBD1 (5 bases). Germline loops: CDR1 SGHTS, CDR2 YDEGEE. Between the trimmed V and J ends, which lost 4 bases and 0 bases, there was a span of 10 bases. The CDR3 contains 14 residues. The CDR3 region is CASSLGLTNYGYTF. CDR3 nucleotide sequence: TGTGCCAGCAGCCTGGGACTTACTAACTATGGCTACACCTTC. The whole variable domain, remainder taken from reference TRBV5-8 and TRBJ1-2, is EAGVTQSPTHLIKTRGQQATLRCSPISGHTSVYWYQQALGLGLQFLLWYDEGEERNRGNFPPRFSGRQFPNYSSELNVNALELEDSALYLCASSLGLTNYGYTFGSGTRLTVV.

The V gene is TRBV28, the J gene TRBJ2-7; a possible D gene is TRBD1 (6 bases). Germline CDR1 is MDHEN and CDR2 is SYDVKM. Trimming took off 1 base at V and 3 bases at J, with 19 bases between the two ends. The CDR3 has 17 amino acids. As DNA, the CDR3 is TGTGCCAGCAGTTTATTCCCCGGACAGCTCCTAGGCTACGAGCAGTACTTC. This gives the protein CASSLFPGQLLGYEQYF.

This clone has a single count. V gene TRBV6-5 combines with J gene TRBJ2-7; 9 positions agree with TRBD1. Germline V CDR1 and CDR2: MNHEY, SVGAGI. There are 15 residues in the CDR3. V lost 0 bases, J lost 1 base, and 1 base stayed unmatched. DNA for the CDR3: TGTGCCAGCAGTTACTCGGGACAGGGTTCCTACGAGCAGTACTTC. Amino acids: CASSYSGQGSYEQYF.

The chain recombines TRBV28 with TRBJ2-2, with 7 bases fitting TRBD1. The length of the CDR3 is 17 residues. V shed 3 bases, J shed 5 bases, and the junction held 12 bases outside the gene matches. Germline-derived CDR1 and CDR2 are MDHEN and SYDVKM. CDR3 sequence reads: CASSLVLTGRGTGELFF. The DNA for the CDR3 is TGTGCCAGCAGTTTGGTATTGACAGGGCGAGGGACCGGGGAGCTGTTTTTT. Looking up the rest from reference TRBV28 and TRBJ2-2 gives the full variable domain: DVKVTQSSRYLVKRTGEKVFLECVQDMDHENMFWYRQDPGLGLRLIYFSYDVKMKEKGDIPEGYSVSREKKERFSLILESASTNQTSMYLCASSLVLTGRGTGELFFGEGSRLTVL.

This clone was counted a single time. V gene TRBV19 combines with J gene TRBJ2-6; 8 nucleotides line up with TRBD1. V was clipped by 5 bases and J by 8 bases; unmatched bases: 11. Germline V gene data show CDR1 as LNHDA and CDR2 as SQIVND (reference sequence). This CDR3 is built from 16 residues. The CDR3 is CASSPLPGQGSNVLTF. CDR3 in DNA: TGTGCCAGTAGTCCCCTTCCCGGACAGGGATCCAACGTCCTGACTTTC.

V usage is TRBV7-7 and J usage is TRBJ2-1; D gene ambiguous. The CDR3 extends over 15 amino acids. CDR1 is SSHAT, CDR2 FNYEAQ, per germline (reference sequence). V shed 1 base and J shed 4 bases, with 11 bases lying between them. The CDR3 DNA follows: TGTGCCAGCAGCTTAGATAACACGTTATACAATGAGCAGTTCTTC. Translating gives CASSLDNTLYNEQFF.

In its sample, this clone was seen once. The rearrangement joins TRBV6-6 to TRBJ1-2, with 9 bases lining up with TRBD1. Germline-derived CDR1 and CDR2 are MNHNY and SVGAGI (reference sequence). The V and J ends lost 5 bases and 5 bases, in that order; junction bases with no gene match: 12. The CDR3 runs 16 residues. The CDR3 DNA is TGTGCCAGCAGTCAACCACAAACAGGGGGCGGTTATGGCTACACCTTC. It yields the protein CASSQPQTGGGYGYTF.

This chain's CDR3 is CASSFLSRDSLEAFF. DNA of the CDR3: TGTGCCAGCAGCTTCCTCTCCCGGGACAGCCTAGAAGCTTTCTTT. J is TRBJ1-1 and V is TRBV7-2; 7 bases map to TRBD1. CDR3 size: 15 residues. V lost 3 bases and J lost 8; bases outside the gene matches: 12. Germline CDR1 is SGHTA and CDR2 is FQGNSA.

A single count supports this clone. The chain uses TRBV19 and TRBJ1-2, with a tentative D call TRBD1 (5 bases). The CDR3 loop spans 13 amino acids. CDR1 and CDR2 (germline): LNHDA, SQIVND (reference sequence). The V gene lost 5 bases and the J gene lost 5 bases, with 12 bases spanning the gap. CDR3 amino acids: CASSWGVEYGYTF. For the CDR3, the DNA is TGTGCCAGTAGTTGGGGGGTTGAATATGGCTACACCTTC.

CDR3 sequence: CATSNSGSWETQYF. As DNA, the CDR3 is TGTGCCACCAGTAATAGCGGGAGTTGGGAGACCCAGTACTTC. The rearrangement uses TRBV24-1 and TRBJ2-5; TRBD2 matches 9 bases. V dropped 6 bases and J dropped 5; count of bases not matched to a gene: 6. Germline V gene data show CDR1 as KGHDR and CDR2 as SFDVKD. This CDR3 region has 14 residues.

The rearrangement joins TRBV7-2 to TRBJ1-5; TRBD1 agrees at 8 bases. Germline V gene lookup returns CDR1 SGHTA and CDR2 FQGNSA. With 3 bases clipped from V and 0 bases from J, the junction kept 4 bases outside the gene matches. The CDR3 covers 16 residues. CDR3 loop: CASSFRTGYSNQPQHF. The CDR3 DNA reads TGTGCCAGCAGCTTCCGGACAGGGTATAGCAATCAGCCCCAGCATTTT.

J is TRBJ1-1 and V is TRBV3-1 (or the pseudogene TRBV3-2); TRBD1 is a possible D gene (5 bases). CDR3 size: 16 residues. In germline, CDR1 is LGHDT, CDR2 YNNKEL (reference sequence). Trimming stripped 0 bases from V and 11 bases from J, with 22 bases between. The CDR3 loop is CASSQEAGHHRSRAFF. DNA of the CDR3: TGTGCCAGCAGCCAAGAAGCAGGACACCATAGGTCCCGGGCTTTCTTT.

V usage is TRBV21-1 and J usage is TRBJ1-5. TRBV21-1 is a documented pseudogene. This CDR3 spans 20 amino acids. This CDR3 reads CASSAGRAIGTHGLNQPQHF. For the CDR3, the DNA is TGTGCCAGCAGCGCGGGCAGGGCGATTGGGACTCACGGACTCAATCAGCCCCAGCATTTT.